The entry below gives a single T cell receptor (beta chain) sequence along with its context. Sequencing used immunoSEQ multiplex PCR; TCRdb keeps in-frame clones, though not all of them. Here the sample spans around 95,000 clones, about 80% being singletons. Losses at the gene ends were 2 bases for V and 4 bases for J; bases not matched to a gene: 5. This CDR3 is built from 16 residues. Germline loops: CDR1 SNHLY, CDR2 FYNNEI. These data are taken from a study of blood T cell repertoires in COVID-19. Study at large: The origin of the acute and convalescent COVID-19 samples was the United States, Italy and Spain. From T cells, B-cell-depleted T cells, or PBMCs came the material, which was cDNA or gDNA.

This clonotype originated in an older woman with acute or convalescent COVID-19. The source material was peripheral blood. V is TRBV2 and J is TRBJ2-5; 12 nucleotides align to TRBD1. The CDR3 loop reads CASSETGTGGLETQYF. DNA of the CDR3: TGTGCCAGCAGTGAAACCGGGACAGGGGGCTTAGAGACCCAGTACTTC.